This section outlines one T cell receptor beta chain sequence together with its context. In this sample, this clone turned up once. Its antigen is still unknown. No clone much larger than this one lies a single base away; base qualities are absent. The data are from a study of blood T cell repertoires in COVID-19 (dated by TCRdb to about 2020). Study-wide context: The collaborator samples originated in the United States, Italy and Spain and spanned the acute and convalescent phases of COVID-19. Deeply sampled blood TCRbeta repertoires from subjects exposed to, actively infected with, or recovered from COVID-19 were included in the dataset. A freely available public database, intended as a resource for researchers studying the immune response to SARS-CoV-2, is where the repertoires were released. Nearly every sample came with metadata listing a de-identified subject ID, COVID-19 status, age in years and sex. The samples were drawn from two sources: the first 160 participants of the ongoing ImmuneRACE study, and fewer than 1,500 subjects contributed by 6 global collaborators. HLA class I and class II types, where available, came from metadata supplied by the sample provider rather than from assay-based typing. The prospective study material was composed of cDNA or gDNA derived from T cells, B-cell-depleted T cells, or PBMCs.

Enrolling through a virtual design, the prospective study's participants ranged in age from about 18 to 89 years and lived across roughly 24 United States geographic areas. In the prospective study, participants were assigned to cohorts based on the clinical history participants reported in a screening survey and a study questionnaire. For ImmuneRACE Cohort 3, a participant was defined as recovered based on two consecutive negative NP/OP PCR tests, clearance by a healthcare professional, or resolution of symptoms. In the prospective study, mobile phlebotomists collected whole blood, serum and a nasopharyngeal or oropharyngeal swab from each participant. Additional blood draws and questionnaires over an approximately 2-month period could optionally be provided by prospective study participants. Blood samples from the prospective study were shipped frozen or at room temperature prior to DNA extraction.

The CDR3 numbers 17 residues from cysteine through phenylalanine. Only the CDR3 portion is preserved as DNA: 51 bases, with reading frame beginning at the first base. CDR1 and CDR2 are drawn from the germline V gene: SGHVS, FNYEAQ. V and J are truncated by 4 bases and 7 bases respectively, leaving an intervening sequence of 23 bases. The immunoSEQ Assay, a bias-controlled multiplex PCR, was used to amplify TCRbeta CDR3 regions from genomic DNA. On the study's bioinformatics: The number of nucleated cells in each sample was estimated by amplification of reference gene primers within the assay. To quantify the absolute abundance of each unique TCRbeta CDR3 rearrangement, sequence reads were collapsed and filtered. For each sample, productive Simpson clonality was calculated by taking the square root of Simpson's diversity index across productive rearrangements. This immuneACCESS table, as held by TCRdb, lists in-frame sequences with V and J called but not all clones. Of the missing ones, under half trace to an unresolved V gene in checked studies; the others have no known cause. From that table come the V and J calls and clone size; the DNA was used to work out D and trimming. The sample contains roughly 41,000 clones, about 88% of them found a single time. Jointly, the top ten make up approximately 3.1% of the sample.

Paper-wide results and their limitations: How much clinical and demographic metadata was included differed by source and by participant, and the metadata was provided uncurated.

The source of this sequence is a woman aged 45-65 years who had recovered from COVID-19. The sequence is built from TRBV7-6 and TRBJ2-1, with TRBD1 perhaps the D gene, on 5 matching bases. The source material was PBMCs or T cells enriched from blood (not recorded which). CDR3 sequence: CASSWGMDQPVRNEQFF. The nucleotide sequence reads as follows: TGTGCCAGCAGCTGGGGCATGGACCAGCCCGTTCGGAATGAGCAGTTCTTC.